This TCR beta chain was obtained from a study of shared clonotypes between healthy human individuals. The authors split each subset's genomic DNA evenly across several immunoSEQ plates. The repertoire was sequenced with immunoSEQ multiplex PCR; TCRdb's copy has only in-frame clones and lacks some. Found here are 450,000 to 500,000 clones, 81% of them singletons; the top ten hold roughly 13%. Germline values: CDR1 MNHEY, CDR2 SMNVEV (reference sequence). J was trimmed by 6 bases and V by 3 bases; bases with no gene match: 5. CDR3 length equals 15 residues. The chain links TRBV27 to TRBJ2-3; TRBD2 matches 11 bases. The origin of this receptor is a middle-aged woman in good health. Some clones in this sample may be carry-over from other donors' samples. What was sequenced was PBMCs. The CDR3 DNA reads TGTGCCAGCAGTTTGGGAACTAGCGGGAGCGATACGCAGTATTTT. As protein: CASSLGTSGSDTQYF.